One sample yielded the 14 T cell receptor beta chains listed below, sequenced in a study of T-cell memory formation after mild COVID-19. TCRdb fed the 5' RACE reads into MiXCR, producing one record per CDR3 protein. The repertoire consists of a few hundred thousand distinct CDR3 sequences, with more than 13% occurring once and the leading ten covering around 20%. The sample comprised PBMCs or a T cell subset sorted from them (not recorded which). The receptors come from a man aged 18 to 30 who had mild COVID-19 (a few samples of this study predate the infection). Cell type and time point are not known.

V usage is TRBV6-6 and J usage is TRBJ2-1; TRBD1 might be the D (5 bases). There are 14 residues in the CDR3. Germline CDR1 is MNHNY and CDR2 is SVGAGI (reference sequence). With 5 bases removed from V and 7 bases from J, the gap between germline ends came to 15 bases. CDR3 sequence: CASSAAGALNEQFF. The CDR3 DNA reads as TGTGCCAGCAGTGCCGCTGGGGCATTGAATGAGCAGTTCTTC.

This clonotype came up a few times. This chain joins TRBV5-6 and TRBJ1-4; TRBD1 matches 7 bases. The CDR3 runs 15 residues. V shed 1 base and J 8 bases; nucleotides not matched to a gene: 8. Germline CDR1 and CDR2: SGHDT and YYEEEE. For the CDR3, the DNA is TGTGCCAGCAGCTTGAGGAGGGGGCTACGAGAAAAACTGTTTTTT. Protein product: CASSLRRGLREKLFF.

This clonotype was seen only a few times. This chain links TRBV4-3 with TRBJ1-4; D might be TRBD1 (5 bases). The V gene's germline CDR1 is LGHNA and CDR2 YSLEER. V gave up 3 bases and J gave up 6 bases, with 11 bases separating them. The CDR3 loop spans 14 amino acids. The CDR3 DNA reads TGCGCCAGCAGCCACAGGGAGGGATATGAAAAACTGTTTTTT. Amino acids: CASSHREGYEKLFF.

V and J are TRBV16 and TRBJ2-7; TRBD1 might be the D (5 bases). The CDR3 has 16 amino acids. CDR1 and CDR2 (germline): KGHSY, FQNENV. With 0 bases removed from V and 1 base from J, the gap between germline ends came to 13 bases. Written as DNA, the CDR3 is TGTGCCAGCAGCCAATCGGTCCAGGGCTCGTCCTACGAGCAGTACGTC. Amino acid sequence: CASSQSVQGSSYEQYV.

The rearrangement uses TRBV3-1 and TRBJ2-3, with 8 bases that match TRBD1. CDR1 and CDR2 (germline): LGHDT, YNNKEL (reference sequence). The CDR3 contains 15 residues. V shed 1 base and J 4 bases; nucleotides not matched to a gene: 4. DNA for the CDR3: TGTGCCAGCAGCCAAGGACAGGGGTATCCAGATACGCAGTATTTT. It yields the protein CASSQGQGYPDTQYF.

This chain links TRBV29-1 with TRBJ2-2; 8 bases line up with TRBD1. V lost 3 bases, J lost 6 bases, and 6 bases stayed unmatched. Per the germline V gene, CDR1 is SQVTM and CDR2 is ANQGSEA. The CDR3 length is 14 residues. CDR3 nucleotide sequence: TGCAGCGTTGACAGAGGACAGGGTGCCGGGGAGCTGTTTTTT. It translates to CSVDRGQGAGELFF.

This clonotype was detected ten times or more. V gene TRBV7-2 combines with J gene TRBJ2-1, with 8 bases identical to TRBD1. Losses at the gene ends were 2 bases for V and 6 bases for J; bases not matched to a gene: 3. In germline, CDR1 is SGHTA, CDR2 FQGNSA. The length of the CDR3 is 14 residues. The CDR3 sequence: CASSLQGALNEQFF. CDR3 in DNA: TGTGCCAGCAGCTTACAGGGGGCCCTCAATGAGCAGTTCTTC.

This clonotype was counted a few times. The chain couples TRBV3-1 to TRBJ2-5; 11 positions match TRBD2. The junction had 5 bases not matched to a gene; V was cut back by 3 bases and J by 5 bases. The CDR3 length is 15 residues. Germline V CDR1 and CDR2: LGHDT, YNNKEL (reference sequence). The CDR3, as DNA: TGTGCCAGCAGCCACCTAGCGGGGGGCTGGGAGACCCAGTACTTC. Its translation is CASSHLAGGWETQYF.

The CDR3 sequence: CASINRGTMNTEAFF. The DNA for the CDR3 is TGTGCCAGCATAAACAGGGGCACGATGAACACTGAAGCTTTCTTT. The chain has TRBV28 and TRBJ1-1; the match to TRBD1 covers 7 bases. The CDR3 has 15 residues. Losses at the gene ends were 7 bases for V and 0 bases for J; bases not matched to a gene: 8. Germline V gives CDR1 MDHEN, CDR2 SYDVKM.

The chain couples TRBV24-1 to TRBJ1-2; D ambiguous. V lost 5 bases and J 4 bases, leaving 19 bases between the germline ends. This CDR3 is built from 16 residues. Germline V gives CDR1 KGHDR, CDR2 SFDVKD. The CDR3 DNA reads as TGTGCCACCAGTGGCAATACTGCGGGAAGACCCTATGGCTACACCTTC. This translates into CATSGNTAGRPYGYTF.

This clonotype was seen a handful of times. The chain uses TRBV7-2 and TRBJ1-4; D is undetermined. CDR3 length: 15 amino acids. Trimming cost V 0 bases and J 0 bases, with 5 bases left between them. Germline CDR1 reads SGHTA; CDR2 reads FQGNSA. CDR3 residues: CASSLAAATNEKLFF. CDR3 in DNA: TGTGCCAGCAGCTTAGCGGCAGCAACTAATGAAAAACTGTTTTTT. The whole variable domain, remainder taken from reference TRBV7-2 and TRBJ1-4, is GAGVSQSPSNKVTEKGKDVELRCDPISGHTALYWYRQSLGQGLEFLIYFQGNSAPDKSGLPSDRFSAERTGGSVSTLTIQRTQQEDSAVYLCASSLAAATNEKLFFGSGTQLSVL.

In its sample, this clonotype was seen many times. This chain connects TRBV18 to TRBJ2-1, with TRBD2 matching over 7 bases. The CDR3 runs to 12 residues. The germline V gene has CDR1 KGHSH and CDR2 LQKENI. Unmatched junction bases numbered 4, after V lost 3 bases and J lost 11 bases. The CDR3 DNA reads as TGTGCCAGCTCACCGCAGGGAGGGCAGCAGTTCTTC. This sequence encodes CASSPQGGQQFF.

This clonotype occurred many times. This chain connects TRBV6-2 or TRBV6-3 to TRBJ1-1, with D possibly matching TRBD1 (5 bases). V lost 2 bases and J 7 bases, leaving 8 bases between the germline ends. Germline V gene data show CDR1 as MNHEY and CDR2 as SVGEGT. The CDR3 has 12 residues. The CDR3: CASSYRGHEAFF. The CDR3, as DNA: TGTGCCAGCAGTTACAGGGGTCATGAAGCTTTCTTT.

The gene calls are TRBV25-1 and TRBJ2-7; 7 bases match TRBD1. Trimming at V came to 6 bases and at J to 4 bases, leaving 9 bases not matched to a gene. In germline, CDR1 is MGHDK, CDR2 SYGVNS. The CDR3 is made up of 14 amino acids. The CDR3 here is CASSEQGLLYEQYV. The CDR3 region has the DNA TGTGCCAGCAGCGAACAGGGGCTACTTTACGAGCAGTACGTC.